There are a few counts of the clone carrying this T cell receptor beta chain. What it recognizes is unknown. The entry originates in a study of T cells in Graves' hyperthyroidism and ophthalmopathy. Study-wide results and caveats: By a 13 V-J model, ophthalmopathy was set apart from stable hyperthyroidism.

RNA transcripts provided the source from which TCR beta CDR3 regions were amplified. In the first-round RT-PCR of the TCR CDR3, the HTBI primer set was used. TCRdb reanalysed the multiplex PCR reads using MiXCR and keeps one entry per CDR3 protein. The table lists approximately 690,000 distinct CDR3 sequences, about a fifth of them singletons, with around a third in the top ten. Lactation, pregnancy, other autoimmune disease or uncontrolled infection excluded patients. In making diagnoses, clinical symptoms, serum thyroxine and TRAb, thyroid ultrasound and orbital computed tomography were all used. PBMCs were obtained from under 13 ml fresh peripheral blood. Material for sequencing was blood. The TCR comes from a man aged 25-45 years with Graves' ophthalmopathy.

This CDR3 reads CASSLTPGDGQETQYF. The CDR3 nucleotides are TGTGCCAGCAGCCTTACGCCAGGGGACGGTCAAGAGACCCAGTACTTC. This sequence joins TRBV7-6 and TRBJ2-5; TRBD1 is a possible D gene (6 bases). Deletions cut 5 bases from V and 2 bases from J, with 18 bases between. The V gene's germline CDR1 is SGHVS and CDR2 FNYEAQ. The CDR3 totals 16 residues.